Below, 19 T cell receptor beta chains from the same sample are listed, as sequenced in a study of blood T cell repertoires in COVID-19. The method was immunoSEQ multiplex PCR; TCRdb's version includes in-frame clones alone and lacks a portion of them. The sample carries just over 300,000 clones, approximately 89% recorded once. Sample: peripheral blood. The receptors were sampled from a woman aged 25 to 39 with COVID-19, enrolled during active disease.

This chain links TRBV7-2 with TRBJ2-4, with 8 bases identical to TRBD1. The germline V gene has CDR1 SGHTA and CDR2 FQGNSA. This CDR3 comprises 14 residues. The ends lost 5 bases at V and 9 bases at J; junction bases unmatched: 9. The CDR3 loop is CASSPGQVNPIQYF. CDR3 nucleotides: TGTGCCAGCAGCCCGGGACAGGTGAACCCCATTCAGTACTTC.

The V gene is TRBV6-6, the J gene TRBJ1-5; 8 bases map to TRBD1. The CDR3 contains 13 residues. Germline loops: CDR1 MNHNY, CDR2 SVGAGI (reference sequence). V lost 8 bases and J lost 4; bases outside the gene matches: 4. The CDR3 loop is CASAGQENQPQHF. In nucleotides, the CDR3 is TGTGCCAGCGCGGGACAGGAGAATCAGCCCCAGCATTTT.

This clone occurred a few times. The chain has TRBV15 and TRBJ2-1, with TRBD2 identical over 9 bases. This CDR3 is built from 14 residues. The trim removed 5 bases at V and 3 bases at J, leaving 2 bases unmatched. The germline V gene has CDR1 LNHNV and CDR2 YYDKDF (reference sequence). CDR3 in amino acids: CATSGGGDYNEQFF. DNA of the CDR3: TGTGCCACCAGCGGCGGGGGGGACTACAATGAGCAGTTCTTC. The full variable domain, with the rest looked up from reference TRBV15 and TRBJ2-1, is DAMVIQNPRYQVTQFGKPVTLSCSQTLNHNVMYWYQQKSSQAPKLLFHYYDKDFNNEADTPDNFQSRRPNTSFCFLDIRSPGLGDTAMYLCATSGGGDYNEQFFGPGTRLTVL.

This clone came up once. J is TRBJ2-7 and V is TRBV6-1, with D perhaps TRBD1 (5 bases). Germline assignment: CDR1 MNHNS and CDR2 SASEGT. CDR3 length: 14 amino acids. V was clipped by 3 bases and J by 4 bases, with 13 bases between them. The CDR3 sequence: CASSDTPQEYEQYV. The CDR3 DNA follows: TGTGCCAGCAGTGACACCCCACAGGAGTACGAGCAGTACGTC.

This chain links TRBV4-3 with TRBJ1-2; no definite D call. Germline assignment: CDR1 LGHNA and CDR2 YSLEER. V gave up 0 bases and J gave up 4 bases, with 12 bases separating them. This CDR3 contains 15 residues. For the CDR3, the DNA is TGCGCCAGCAGCCAAGATCCGTGGGCCGGCTATGGCTACACCTTC. Residues: CASSQDPWAGYGYTF.

The gene calls are TRBV28 and TRBJ1-5, with D perhaps TRBD1 (5 bases). CDR1 is MDHEN, CDR2 SYDVKM, per germline. The V end lost 1 base, the J end lost 0 bases, and 7 bases lay between the germline ends. The CDR3 is 15 amino acids. This CDR3 is CASSLFGGSNQPQHF. In DNA, the CDR3 is TGTGCCAGCAGTTTATTCGGGGGTAGCAATCAGCCCCAGCATTTT.

The chain uses TRBV6-5 and TRBJ1-1; a weak D match, TRBD1 (5 bases). Germline CDR1 MNHEY, CDR2 SVGAGI. The CDR3 is 15 residues long. Trimming stripped 1 base from V and 0 bases from J, with 9 bases between. The CDR3 sequence: CASSYYGGMNTEAFF. CDR3 DNA sequence: TGTGCCAGCAGTTACTATGGGGGGATGAACACTGAAGCTTTCTTT.

The rearrangement links TRBV28 to TRBJ2-1; 9 nucleotides align to TRBD2. The germline V gene encodes CDR1 MDHEN and CDR2 SYDVKM. V shed 6 bases and J 9 bases; nucleotides not matched to a gene: 9. The CDR3 extends over 14 amino acids. The DNA for the CDR3 is TGTGCCAGCAGGGGCGGGGGGGCCCGCTTTGAGCAGTTCTTC. As protein: CASRGGGARFEQFF.

This clone was picked up one time. This same CDR3 is encoded by further DNA sequences in the sample. The chain couples TRBV6-5 to TRBJ2-1, with a possible D match to TRBD2 (5 bases). In germline, CDR1 is MNHEY, CDR2 SVGAGI. The CDR3 covers 13 residues. The V and J ends lost 0 bases and 7 bases respectively, with 7 bases between them. The CDR3 region is CASSYSPGNEQFF. The CDR3 nucleotides are TGTGCCAGCAGTTACTCTCCGGGGAATGAGCAGTTCTTC.

The rearrangement links TRBV27 to TRBJ2-5, with D perhaps matching TRBD1 (6 bases). Germline loops: CDR1 MNHEY, CDR2 SMNVEV (reference sequence). The V end was cut by 3 bases, the J end by 5 bases, with 10 bases between. The CDR3 length is 13 residues. CDR3 region: CASSLGARETQYF. The CDR3 region has the DNA TGTGCCAGCAGTTTGGGGGCCCGGGAGACCCAGTACTTC.

This clone is a singleton in its sample. At one end the junction does not follow the germline gene, possibly because of a read error. The chain carries TRBV7-7 and TRBJ1-6; possibly TRBD1 for D (6 bases). The length of the CDR3 is 14 residues. CDR1 is SSHAT, CDR2 FNYEAQ, per germline (reference sequence). CDR3 bases: TGTGCTAGCAGCTTTCCAGGGGTTAATTCACCCCTCCACTTT. This sequence encodes CASSFPGVNSPLHF.

The chain combines TRBV19 with TRBJ1-1; the match to TRBD1 covers 9 bases. With V trimmed by 5 bases and J by 4 bases, 8 bases remained unmatched. Germline CDR1 is LNHDA and CDR2 is SQIVND (reference sequence). The length of the CDR3 is 15 residues. The CDR3 protein is CASSVSGTGRTEAFF. The CDR3 DNA reads TGTGCCAGTAGTGTCTCCGGGACAGGGCGCACTGAAGCTTTCTTT.

This clone was counted a single time. The rearrangement uses TRBV10-3 and TRBJ2-1, with D perhaps TRBD1 (5 bases). Germline loops: CDR1 ENHRY, CDR2 SYGVKD. The CDR3 contains 16 residues. Trimming removed 4 bases at V and 7 bases at J, with 20 bases between. The CDR3 here is CAISGSKGVRLNEQFF. CDR3 DNA: TGTGCCATCAGTGGGAGTAAAGGGGTGAGACTGAATGAGCAGTTCTTC.

This clone was observed a single time. This chain joins TRBV5-1 and TRBJ1-2; TRBD1 matches 11 bases. V lost 3 bases, J lost 4 bases, and 8 bases stayed unmatched. The germline CDR1 and CDR2 sequences are SGHRS and YFSETQ. This CDR3 contains 16 residues. Here the CDR3 reads CASSSSGQGVGYGYTF. The DNA for the CDR3 is TGCGCCAGCAGCTCCTCGGGACAGGGGGTTGGCTATGGCTACACCTTC.

This rearrangement joins TRBV24-1 to TRBJ1-1, with TRBD1 as a possible D gene (6 bases). This CDR3 region has 13 residues. In germline, CDR1 is KGHDR, CDR2 SFDVKD. With 8 bases removed from V and 1 base from J, the gap between germline ends came to 10 bases. The DNA of the CDR3 is TGTGCCACCAATCAAGGGGGGAACACTGAAGCTTTCTTT. The encoded protein is CATNQGGNTEAFF.

J is TRBJ1-2 and V is TRBV28, with no clear D. V was pared by 3 bases and J by 8 bases, with 7 bases between. CDR1 MDHEN and CDR2 SYDVKM come from the germline V gene. This CDR3 is built from 11 residues. The CDR3 loop reads CASSFVRGYTF. The CDR3, as DNA: TGTGCCAGCAGTTTCGTTCGGGGCTACACCTTC.

The chain employs TRBV3-1 (or the pseudogene TRBV3-2) and TRBJ1-2; TRBD1 is a possible D gene (5 bases). The V gene lost 4 bases and the J gene lost 5 bases, with 14 bases spanning the gap. CDR1 is LGHDT, CDR2 YNNKEL, per germline (reference sequence). The CDR3 spans 14 residues. The CDR3 sequence: CASSLPGGDYGYTF. The CDR3 region has the DNA TGTGCCAGCAGCCTCCCGGGAGGGGATTATGGCTACACCTTC.

The chain joins TRBV10-3 to TRBJ1-2; no clear D gene. The germline CDR1 and CDR2 sequences are ENHRY and SYGVKD. This CDR3 region has 13 residues. V lost 3 bases to trimming and J lost 4 bases, with 9 bases between them. The CDR3 DNA reads TGTGCCATCAGTGACGACATTACCTATGGCTACACCTTC. It specifies CAISDDITYGYTF.

The chain joins TRBV24-1 to TRBJ2-5; 8 nucleotides match TRBD1. The junction had 9 bases not matched to a gene; V was cut back by 4 bases and J by 6 bases. CDR3 length: 15 amino acids. Germline CDR1 and CDR2: KGHDR and SFDVKD. CDR3 bases: TGTGCCACCAGTGACGCAAGGACAGGGATGCAGACCCAGTACTTC. It specifies CATSDARTGMQTQYF.